The 10 T cell receptor beta chains below all came from one sample that was sequenced in a study of CD8 T cells in Susac syndrome. An input of 0.5 to 1 ug of RNA was subjected to reverse transcription using random hexamers. TCRdb analysed the immunoSEQ multiplex PCR reads with MiXCR anew, one entry per CDR3 protein. Here the sample spans about 300,000 distinct CDR3 sequences, roughly 94% being singletons. The sequencing input was CD4+ T cells from PBMCs. The source is a human donor with multiple sclerosis.

The V gene is TRBV2, the J gene TRBJ1-4; TRBD1 matches at 7 bases. CDR1 is SNHLY and CDR2 is FYNNEI in the germline V gene. The CDR3 consists of 15 residues. Trimming at V came to 5 bases and at J to 3 bases, leaving 6 bases not matched to a gene. The CDR3 loop is CASSLQGSPNEKLFF. CDR3 DNA: TGTGCCAGCAGTTTACAGGGGAGCCCTAATGAAAAACTGTTTTTT.

The chain carries TRBV20-1 and TRBJ2-3; D not certain. Germline CDR1 DFQATT, CDR2 SNEGSKA (reference sequence). Trimming took off 5 bases at V and 5 bases at J, with 11 bases between the two ends. CDR3 length: 12 amino acids. This CDR3 reads CSAFGTGDTQYF. In nucleotides, the CDR3 is TGCAGTGCTTTCGGCACCGGAGATACGCAGTATTTT.

This clonotype was detected only once. This chain joins TRBV16 and TRBJ2-3; perhaps TRBD1 as D (6 bases). The CDR3 has 14 residues. Trimming took 3 bases from V and 3 from J, leaving 10 bases between them. Germline lookup yields CDR1 KGHSY and CDR2 FQNENV. The CDR3 region has the DNA TGTGCCAGCAGCCAGGCAGGGGTGACAGATACGCAGTATTTT. Residues: CASSQAGVTDTQYF.

The chain employs TRBV29-1 and TRBJ1-2; TRBD1 agrees at 11 bases. Germline lookup yields CDR1 SQVTM and CDR2 ANQGSEA. This CDR3 is built from 13 residues. V lost 7 bases to trimming and J lost 3 bases; unmatched junction nucleotides: 4. In nucleotides, the CDR3 is TGCAGCGCTGGGACAGGGGGGTACTATGGCTACACCTTC. Translating gives CSAGTGGYYGYTF.

The rearrangement links TRBV4-1 to TRBJ2-7; possible D gene TRBD2, 6 bases. This CDR3 is 15 amino acids long. Germline CDR1 is MGHRA and CDR2 is YSYEKL. V was pared by 4 bases and J by 2 bases, with 15 bases between. CDR3 sequence reads: CASSLRDGGAYEQYF. In DNA form, the CDR3 reads TGCGCCAGCAGCCTCCGGGACGGGGGTGCCTACGAGCAGTACTTC.

This clonotype was detected a few times. The CDR3 DNA follows: TGCAGCGTGAAGGGGACAGGGGGCGTTGGCGGTTCGTACGAGCAGTACTTC. It yields the protein CSVKGTGGVGGSYEQYF. The rearrangement links TRBV29-1 to TRBJ2-7; TRBD1 agrees at 12 bases. There are 17 residues in the CDR3. Trimming cost V 6 bases and J 4 bases; bases outside gene matches: 16. Germline-derived CDR1 and CDR2 are SQVTM and ANQGSEA.

V is TRBV29-1 and J is TRBJ1-5; 8 bases map to TRBD1. The V gene end was trimmed by 6 bases and the J gene end by 6 bases; junction bases not matched to a gene: 7. The CDR3 is 13 amino acids. Germline V CDR1 and CDR2: SQVTM, ANQGSEA. The CDR3 is CSVGQGAGQPQHF. CDR3 DNA: TGCAGCGTGGGTCAGGGGGCCGGTCAGCCCCAGCATTTT.

The chain links TRBV20-1 to TRBJ1-4, with a weak D call TRBD1 (5 bases). V was shortened by 5 bases and J by 0 bases, with 10 bases between the two germline ends. Germline-derived CDR1 and CDR2 are DFQATT and SNEGSKA (reference sequence). The CDR3 is 14 amino acids. CDR3 DNA: TGCAGTGCTGCCGACAGTGCAACTAATGAAAAACTGTTTTTT. Encoded protein: CSAADSATNEKLFF.

The chain employs TRBV12-3 or TRBV12-4 and TRBJ2-3; TRBD2 might be the D (6 bases). Trimming cost V 6 bases and J 3 bases, with 25 bases left between them. This CDR3 is 18 amino acids long. This chain's CDR3 is CASSPTLTPGLSTDTQYF. CDR3 nucleotide sequence: TGTGCCAGCAGCCCAACCCTCACCCCGGGACTGAGTACAGATACGCAGTATTTT.

The chain links TRBV4-3 to TRBJ1-1; D unresolved. Per germline, CDR1 LGHNA and CDR2 YSLEER. This CDR3 contains 15 residues. Trimming removed 1 base from V and 0 bases from J, with 9 bases in between. In nucleotides, the CDR3 is TGCGCCAGCAGCCAAGGTGGAGGCTTGAACACTGAAGCTTTCTTT. The encoded protein is CASSQGGGLNTEAFF.